This section outlines one T cell receptor (beta chain) sequence together with its context. The antigen this receptor binds is unknown. The input lacks base qualities; no much larger clone sits a single base away. The CDR3 runs 14 amino acids, cysteine and phenylalanine included. This entry keeps only the CDR3 DNA: 42 bases, framed from base 1. V has 2 bases trimmed and J has 4 bases trimmed; junction bases matching no gene number 5. CDR1 and CDR2, looked up from the germline V gene, are MDHEN and SYDVKM. This sample is drawn from a study of cytomegalovirus exposure and HLA in healthy donors (dated by TCRdb to 2016 to 2017). Notes on the research overall: An earlier analysis of some 600 of the donors reported approximately 300 Gb of sequence data and 117 million unique TCR beta sequences obtained from about 179 million T cells. To predict cytomegalovirus infection status, the study brought together high-throughput TCR immunosequencing, statistical association of individual TCRs with disease status, and machine learning. Four or five DR-DQ haplotypes were handled as single units for association and clustering, since linkage in the cohort was strong. Among approximately 370 genotyped donors of the cohort, an average of around 240,000 unique TCR beta nucleotide sequences was sequenced per donor, of which 15% to 20% were non-productive. A later analysis re-examined previously published TCR beta repertoires from 500 to 700 donors and added high-resolution HLA genotyping to investigate patterns of TCR occurrence. The genetic ancestry cluster associated with self-reported Caucasian donors included roughly 84% of the 350 to 500 genotyped donors. Rather than using new phenotypic data, the later analysis identified candidate immune exposures from TCR beta sequences and from how often those sequences occurred across donors. An early release covering approximately 600 HLA-typed donors comprised approximately 290 gigabases of sequencing data and 65 million to 100 million unique TCR sequences. The number of donors typed differed by locus, with about 629-640 for A, B, C, DRB1 and DQB1, more than 500 for DQA1, 606 for DPA1, and some 440 for DPB1. A later genetic analysis took genome-wide SNP genotypes for about three fifths of the 666 donors and used that subset as a discovery cohort. The study aimed to test whether cataloging public T cell receptors could reveal signatures of past pathogen exposure. All discovery cohort repertoires had been generated on a single sequencing platform. Both class I and class II loci were covered by HLA typing, at four-digit resolution. The study used immunosequencing to profile the T cell repertoires of approximately 630 subjects and linked those repertoires to cytomegalovirus serostatus. An earlier analysis of more than 450 of the donors used high-throughput TCR beta sequencing to judge whether each TCR beta V gene segment behaved as functional or pseudogenic. A separate validation cohort of over a hundred different subjects was used in addition to the roughly 670-subject first cohort. Donor age, sex, ethnicity and CMV serostatus were compiled alongside the repertoire data. General study outcomes and caveats: A cluster of highly shared sequence variants was judged likely to be a technical artifact of the sequencing pipeline. HLA typing was unavailable for some donors at each locus, so association tests used only the typed subset. A further reported finding was that TCR beta sequences accurately predicted the HLA-A and HLA-B alleles for most subjects in the first cohort. A later analysis found that TCR association rates varied across HLA loci, with DRB1 alleles showing the most associated TCRs and HLA-C alleles the fewest. This cohort had only TCR beta chains sequenced, and the lack of alpha or paired-chain data limited which features could be detected. The study gave a list of some 150 TCR beta chains associated with cytomegalovirus. In a later analysis, HLA-associated TCR beta chains were found to be more clonally expanded and to have lower generation probabilities than equally common non-associated chains. A later analysis associated 15,000 or so TCR beta sequences with specific HLA alleles at a false discovery rate of 0.05. According to a later analysis, most CMV-associated TCR beta chains appeared to be HLA-restricted, and the HLA associations seemed to be driven largely by CMV exposure. The earlier analysis of fewer than 750 of the donors excluded roughly 17 rarely observed V segments, including chromosome 9 orphons, because counts were too low. Most TCR sequences were observed very rarely across donors, whereas some public TCRs were present in many individuals. In an earlier analysis of 587 of the donors, most TCR beta V segments were observed in productive rearrangements about 87% or about 30% of the time, broadly matching IMGT annotations. It was suggested by the authors that the approach could potentially be generalized to other disease states and immunological phenotypes. In vitro tests confirmed that a few of the cytomegalovirus-associated TCR beta chains recognize cytomegalovirus antigens. Roughly uniform sequencing depth across donors was assumed in presence/absence analyses, although this assumption may not hold. Because the 87-base-pair reads could not distinguish some IMGT-functional V segments, including TRBV6-2 and TRBV6-3, those segments were excluded. In both the original and validation cohorts, the classifier was reported to diagnose cytomegalovirus status with high specificity and sensitivity. Immune exposure information for the cohort was limited to CMV serostatus. According to a later genetic analysis, donors in an Asian-associated ancestry cluster had fewer N-insertions in productive TCRs than the approximately 700-donor mean. According to a later analysis, parvovirus B19, influenza, CMV and Epstein-Barr virus appeared linked to several top co-occurrence clusters. Strong co-occurrence of HLA alleles, especially DR and DQ, made assigning TCR associations to individual alleles difficult. V-gene and J-gene trimming of TCR beta chains was associated with a missense DCLRE1C variant in a later genetic analysis, and the association was replicated in an independent cohort. Linkage disequilibrium might explain the correlated functional status among segregating V segments, but an unknown experimental factor could not be excluded.

The library relied on the immunoSEQ multiplex PCR assay. A mixture of 60 forward primers for TCR Vbeta segments and 13 reverse primers for TCR Jbeta segments was used in the multiplex PCR. A multiplex PCR assay on genomic DNA amplified the CDR3 region of rearranged TCR beta genes. Amplified TCR beta libraries were sequenced as 87-base-pair reads on the Illumina HiSeq System. The original methods were these. A later analysis counted tens of millions of unique TCR beta chains across the 500 to 850 repertoires, and some 11 million of these chains were shared by at least two donors. To remove PCR and sequencing errors, raw reads were error-corrected and collapsed into unique sequences using a nearest-neighbor algorithm that merged closely related sequences. Alignment of CDR3 sequences to IMGT reference sequences was used to assign V, D and J gene segments. Each retained sequence needed at least a six-nucleotide match to both a V gene segment and a J gene segment. A rearrangement was called productive if the CDR3 had no stop codons and remained in frame with V and J, and every other rearrangement was called non-productive. CDR3 was defined by IMGT convention, running from the second conserved V-encoded cysteine to the conserved J-encoded phenylalanine. Sequences without an unambiguous match to a single V gene segment were excluded from the earlier analysis of about 640 of the donors. An earlier analysis of 587 of the donors classified V segments as functional when productive rearrangements were above 56.7% and as segregating when the standard deviation between donors was above 5%. A statistical classification framework was built to diagnose cytomegalovirus status from the catalog of TCR beta chain sequences. In a later analysis, TCR nucleotide sequences were compared against IMGT/GENE-DB human TR gene sequences so that V and J genes could be assigned. Using the TCRdist pipeline, a later analysis assigned CDR3 sequences along with most-parsimonious VDJ recombination scenarios. A later analysis defined each TCR beta chain by its CDR3 amino acid sequence plus V-gene family, and excluded reads lacking a unique V-gene family. To address suspected cross-contamination and a sequencing artifact, a later analysis removed over 500 highly shared, low-generation-probability nucleotide sequences. In a later analysis, a clonal expansion index for each public chain was calculated from normalized within-repertoire ranks of inferred template counts. A later analysis computed generation probabilities with a VDJ recombination model fitted to out-of-frame rearrangements, and checked the results against IGoR. In a later analysis, TCR-TCR, TCR-HLA and TCR-CMV co-occurrence was scored with hypergeometric tests, and a repertoire-size bias correction was applied to TCR pairs. False discovery rates were estimated in a later analysis by permuting HLA or CMV assignments 20 times. In a later analysis, co-occurring TCRs were grouped with DBSCAN, and TCRdist sequence similarity was added when clustering was performed within HLA-allele-positive subsets. Co-occurrence clustering excluded repertoires with fewer than 30,000 or more than 120,000 public chains, plus five with anomalous nucleotide sharing. TCRdb carries this immuneACCESS record with in-frame sequences only. Its versions omit some clonotypes, under half of them owing to an unresolved V gene in the studies checked, with the rest unexplained. The D gene and trimming were derived from the DNA, and the V and J assignments and clone size from that table. The sample table shows 110,000 to 150,000 clones, and 75% to 90% are seen once. The leading ten clones occupy 1.2% of the sample.

The cohort comprised 710 or so healthy bone marrow donors. At the time of sampling, all cohort members were nominally healthy, though unrecorded immune exposures were likely present. The donor was CMV seronegative and was included in the group of a few hundred seronegative cohort members. A peripheral blood sample was collected from each donor, and TCR beta sequencing was performed on peripheral blood mononuclear cells. The Qiagen DNeasy Blood Extraction Kit was used to extract genomic DNA from the blood cell samples. The sequence links TRBV28 to TRBJ2-7, and 7 junction bases match TRBD1. The specimen sequenced was PBMCs. This receptor was taken from a female donor in good health and CMV-seronegative. The bases are TGTGCCAGCAGTTTAGGGACAGTCTCTTACGAGCAGTACTTC. This encodes CASSLGTVSYEQYF.